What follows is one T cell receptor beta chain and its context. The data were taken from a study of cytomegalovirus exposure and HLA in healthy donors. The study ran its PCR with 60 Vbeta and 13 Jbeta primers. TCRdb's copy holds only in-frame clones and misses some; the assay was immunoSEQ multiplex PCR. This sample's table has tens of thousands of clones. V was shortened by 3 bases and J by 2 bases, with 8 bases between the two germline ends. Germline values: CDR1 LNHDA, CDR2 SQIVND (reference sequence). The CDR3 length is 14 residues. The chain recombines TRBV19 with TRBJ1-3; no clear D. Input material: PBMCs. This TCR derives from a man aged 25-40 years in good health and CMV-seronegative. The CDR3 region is CASSIWQTGNTIYF. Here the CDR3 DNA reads TGTGCCAGTAGTATTTGGCAGACTGGAAACACCATATATTTT.